A selection of T cell receptor beta chains follows, all from one sample in a study of T cell responses to AZD1222 COVID-19 vaccine. Libraries were prepared by immunoSEQ multiplex PCR; TCRdb keeps only in-frame clonotypes and omits some of them. Of roughly 200,000 clones in the sample, roughly 92% were seen once. The material sequenced was peripheral blood, taken on day 0 of AZD1222 vaccination. The receptors stem from an adult in good health. Each CDR3 is given with its conserved first and last residue. The order of the fields is clone size, CDR3 length, D gene, J gene, V gene, CDR3 protein, CDR3 DNA. The D gene is left open where the match is weak. Size is stated for part of the rows, as once, few or many counts, or as a class when the clone is expanded.

few 14 TRBD1 TRBJ2-7 TRBV27 CASTRGSNSYEQYF TGTGCCAGCACCAGGGGGTCAAACTCCTACGAGCAGTACTTC
once 17 NA TRBJ1-3 TRBV9 CASSVEAGQLSGNTIYF TGTGCCAGCAGCGTAGAGGCAGGCCAACTCTCTGGAAACACCATATATTTT
NA 13 NA TRBJ1-2 TRBV7-9 CASSLGAFEGYTF TGTGCCAGCAGCTTGGGGGCTTTTGAGGGCTACACCTTC
NA 13 NA TRBJ1-3 TRBV28 CASKGHTGNTIYF TGTGCCAGCAAGGGACACACTGGAAACACCATATATTTT
once 12 NA TRBJ1-6 TRBV28 CASYQGNSPLHF TGTGCCAGCTACCAGGGGAATTCACCCCTCCACTTT
NA 12 TRBD1 TRBJ1-4 TRBV12-3/TRBV12-4 CASSYRGEKLFF TGTGCCAGCAGTTACAGGGGCGAAAAACTGTTTTTT
NA 14 NA TRBJ2-7 TRBV7-6 CASSATFGPREQYF TGTGCCAGCAGCGCGACTTTTGGCCCTCGCGAGCAGTACTTC
NA 13 NA TRBJ1-1 TRBV30 CAWMGFRRTEAFF TGTGCCTGGATGGGGTTCCGGCGCACTGAAGCTTTCTTT
NA 15 NA TRBJ1-5 TRBV15 CATSRAQGFRQPQHF TGTGCCACCAGCAGGGCTCAGGGATTCCGTCAGCCCCAGCATTTT
NA 16 TRBD1 TRBJ1-2 TRBV3-1/TRBV3-2 CASSPRDRGSSGGYTF TGTGCCAGCAGCCCCCGGGACAGGGGCAGTTCGGGTGGCTACACCTTC
NA 14 NA TRBJ2-3 TRBV29-1 CSVEKRDSTDTQYF TGCAGCGTCGAAAAGAGGGACTCCACAGATACGCAGTATTTT
NA 11 NA TRBJ2-7 TRBV7-2 CASSRSYEQYF TGTGCCAGCAGCCGCTCCTACGAGCAGTACTTC
few 14 NA TRBJ2-7 TRBV5-1 CASSLAGTGYEQYF TGCGCCAGCAGCTTGGCCGGTACGGGCTACGAGCAGTACTTC
NA 12 TRBD2 TRBJ2-5 TRBV7-3 CASSLTGGRQYF TGTGCCAGCAGCTTGACGGGAGGTCGGCAGTACTTC
NA 17 TRBD1 TRBJ2-3 TRBV3-1/TRBV3-2 CASSQDLGRGRGDTQYF TGTGCCAGCAGCCAAGATCTTGGCAGGGGGCGCGGAGATACGCAGTATTTT
once 14 NA TRBJ1-1 TRBV6-2/TRBV6-3 CASSYQARNTEAFF TGTGCCAGCAGTTACCAAGCAAGGAACACTGAAGCTTTCTTT